The entry that follows covers one T cell receptor beta chain sequence. The data derive from a study of shared clonotypes between healthy human individuals. A deep-level run was used for the assay. The repertoire was sequenced with immunoSEQ multiplex PCR; TCRdb's copy has only in-frame clones and lacks some. Here the sample spans over 1.4 million clones, roughly 97% being singletons. Partitioning of CD4+ cells yielded a CD45RA+ naive subset and a CD45RA-negative memory subset. The germline V gene has CDR1 SGHVS and CDR2 FQNEAQ. The CDR3 contains 14 residues. Trimming took 5 bases from V and 9 from J, leaving 20 bases between them.

The gene calls are TRBV7-8 and TRBJ2-7; D is perhaps TRBD2 (6 bases). This sequence was found in a young man in good health. The sample consisted of naive CD4+ T cells sorted from blood. As for subset: CD45RA+ positively selected. The CDR3 sequence is CASSPFYGGEGQYF. The CDR3 nucleotides read TGTGCCAGCAGCCCGTTTTACGGGGGAGAGGGGCAGTACTTC.